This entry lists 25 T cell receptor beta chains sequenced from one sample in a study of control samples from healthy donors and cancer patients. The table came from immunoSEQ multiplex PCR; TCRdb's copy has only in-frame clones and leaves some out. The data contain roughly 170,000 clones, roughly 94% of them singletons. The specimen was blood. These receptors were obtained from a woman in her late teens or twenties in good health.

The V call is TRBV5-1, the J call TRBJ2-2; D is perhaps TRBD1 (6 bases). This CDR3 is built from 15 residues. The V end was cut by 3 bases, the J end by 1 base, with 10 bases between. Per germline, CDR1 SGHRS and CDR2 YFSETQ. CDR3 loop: CASSWATGNTGELFF. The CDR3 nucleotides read TGCGCCAGCAGCTGGGCGACAGGGAACACCGGGGAGCTGTTTTTT.

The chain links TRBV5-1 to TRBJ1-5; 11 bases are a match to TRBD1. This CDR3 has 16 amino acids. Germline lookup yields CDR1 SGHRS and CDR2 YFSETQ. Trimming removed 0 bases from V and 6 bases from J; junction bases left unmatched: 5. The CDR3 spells CASSLGTGGEGQPQHF. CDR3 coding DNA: TGCGCCAGCAGCTTGGGGACAGGGGGCGAGGGTCAGCCCCAGCATTTT.

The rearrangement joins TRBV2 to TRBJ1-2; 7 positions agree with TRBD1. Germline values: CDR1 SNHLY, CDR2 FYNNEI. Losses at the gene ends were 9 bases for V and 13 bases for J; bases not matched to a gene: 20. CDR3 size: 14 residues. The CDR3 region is CARATPGQEVVSTF. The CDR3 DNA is TGTGCCAGGGCAACCCCCGGACAGGAGGTGGTAAGCACCTTC.

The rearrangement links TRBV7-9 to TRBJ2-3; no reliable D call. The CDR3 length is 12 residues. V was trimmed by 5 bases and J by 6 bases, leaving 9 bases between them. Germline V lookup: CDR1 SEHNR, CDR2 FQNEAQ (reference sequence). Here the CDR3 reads CASSPDVDTQYF. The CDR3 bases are TGTGCCAGCAGCCCAGACGTGGATACGCAGTATTTT.

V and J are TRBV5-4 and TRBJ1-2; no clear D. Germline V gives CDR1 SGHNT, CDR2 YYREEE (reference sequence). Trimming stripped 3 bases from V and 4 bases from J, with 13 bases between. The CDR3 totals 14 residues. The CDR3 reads CASSSQKEFYGYTF. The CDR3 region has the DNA TGTGCCAGCAGCTCACAGAAGGAGTTCTATGGCTACACCTTC.

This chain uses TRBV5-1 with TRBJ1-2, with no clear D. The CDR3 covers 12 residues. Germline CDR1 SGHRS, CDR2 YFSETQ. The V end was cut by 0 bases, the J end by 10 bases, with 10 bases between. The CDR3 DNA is TGCGCCAGCAGCTTGGCTGGGTGGGACTACACCTTC. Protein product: CASSLAGWDYTF. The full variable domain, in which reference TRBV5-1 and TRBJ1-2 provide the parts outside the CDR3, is KAGVTQTPRYLIKTRGQQVTLSCSPISGHRSVSWYQQTPGQGLQFLFEYFSETQRNKGNFPGRFSGRQFSNSRSEMNVSTLELGDSALYLCASSLAGWDYTFGSGTRLTVV.

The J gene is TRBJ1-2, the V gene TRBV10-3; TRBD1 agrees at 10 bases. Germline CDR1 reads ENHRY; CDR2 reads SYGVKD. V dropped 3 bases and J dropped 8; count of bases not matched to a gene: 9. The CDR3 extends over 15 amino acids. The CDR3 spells CAISDETGGRWGYTF. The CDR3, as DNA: TGTGCCATCAGTGACGAGACAGGGGGCAGGTGGGGCTACACCTTC.

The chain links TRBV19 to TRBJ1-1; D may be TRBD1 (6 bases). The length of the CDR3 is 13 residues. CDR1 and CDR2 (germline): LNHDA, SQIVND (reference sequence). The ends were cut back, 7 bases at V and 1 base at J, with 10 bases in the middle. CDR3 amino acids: CASTATGNTEAFF. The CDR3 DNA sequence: TGTGCCAGTACCGCGACAGGGAACACTGAAGCTTTCTTT.

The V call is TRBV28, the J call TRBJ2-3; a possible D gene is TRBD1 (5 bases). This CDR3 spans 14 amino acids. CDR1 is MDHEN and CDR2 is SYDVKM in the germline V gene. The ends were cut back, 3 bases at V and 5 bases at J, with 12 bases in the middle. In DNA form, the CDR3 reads TGTGCCAGCAGTTTGGCAGGGAAGAAAGATACGCAGTATTTT. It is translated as CASSLAGKKDTQYF.

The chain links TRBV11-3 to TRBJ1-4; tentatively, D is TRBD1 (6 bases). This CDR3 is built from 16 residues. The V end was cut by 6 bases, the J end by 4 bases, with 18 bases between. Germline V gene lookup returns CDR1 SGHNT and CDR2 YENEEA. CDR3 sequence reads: CASSSRQQGINEKLFF. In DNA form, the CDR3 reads TGTGCCAGCAGTTCCCGCCAACAGGGTATTAATGAAAAACTGTTTTTT.

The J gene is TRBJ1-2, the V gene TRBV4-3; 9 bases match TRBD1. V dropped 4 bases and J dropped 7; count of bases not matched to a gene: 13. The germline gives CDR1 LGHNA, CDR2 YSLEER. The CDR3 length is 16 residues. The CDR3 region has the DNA TGCGCCAGCAGCCCACAGACAGGGGGATTAATCGGTGGCTACACCTTC. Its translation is CASSPQTGGLIGGYTF.

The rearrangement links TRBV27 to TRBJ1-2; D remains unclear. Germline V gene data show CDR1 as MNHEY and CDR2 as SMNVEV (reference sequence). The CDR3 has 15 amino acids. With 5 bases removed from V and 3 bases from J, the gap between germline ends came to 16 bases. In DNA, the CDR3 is TGTGCCAGCAGTCCAAGGGAGTTTATCTACTATGGCTACACCTTC. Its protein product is CASSPREFIYYGYTF.

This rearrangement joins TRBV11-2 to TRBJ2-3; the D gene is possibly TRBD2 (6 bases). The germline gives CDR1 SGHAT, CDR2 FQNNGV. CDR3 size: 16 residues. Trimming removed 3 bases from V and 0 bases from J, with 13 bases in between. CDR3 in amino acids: CASSFDRGRSTDTQYF. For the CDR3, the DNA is TGTGCCAGCAGCTTCGACCGGGGGAGAAGCACAGATACGCAGTATTTT. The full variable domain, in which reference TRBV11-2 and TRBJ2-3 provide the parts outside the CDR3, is EAGVAQSPRYKIIEKRQSVAFWCNPISGHATLYWYQQILGQGPKLLIQFQNNGVVDDSQLPKDRFSAERLKGVDSTLKIQPAKLEDSAVYLCASSFDRGRSTDTQYFGPGTRLTVL.

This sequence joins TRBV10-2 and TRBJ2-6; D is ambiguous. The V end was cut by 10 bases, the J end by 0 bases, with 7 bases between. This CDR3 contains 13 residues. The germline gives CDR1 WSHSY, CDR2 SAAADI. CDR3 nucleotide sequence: TGCGCCACCGCAGGCTCTGGGGCCAACGTCCTGACTTTC. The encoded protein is CATAGSGANVLTF.

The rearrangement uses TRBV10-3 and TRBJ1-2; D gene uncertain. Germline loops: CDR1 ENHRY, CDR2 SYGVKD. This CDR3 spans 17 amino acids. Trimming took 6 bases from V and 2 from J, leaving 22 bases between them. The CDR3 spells CAISSSGARDINYGYTF. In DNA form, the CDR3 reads TGTGCCATCAGCAGCTCGGGCGCCAGAGACATCAACTATGGCTACACCTTC.

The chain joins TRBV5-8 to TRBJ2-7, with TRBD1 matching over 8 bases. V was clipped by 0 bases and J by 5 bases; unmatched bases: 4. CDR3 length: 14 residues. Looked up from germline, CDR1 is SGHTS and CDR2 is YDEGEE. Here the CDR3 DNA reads TGTGCCAGCAGCTTGGTGGCAGGGGGCCACGAGCAGTACTTC. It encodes CASSLVAGGHEQYF.

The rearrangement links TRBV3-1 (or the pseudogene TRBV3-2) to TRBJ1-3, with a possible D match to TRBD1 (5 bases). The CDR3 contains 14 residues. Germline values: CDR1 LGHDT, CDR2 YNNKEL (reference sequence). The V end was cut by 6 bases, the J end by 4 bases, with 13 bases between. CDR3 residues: CASSLGTAGNTIYF. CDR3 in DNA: TGTGCCAGCAGTCTCGGGACGGCGGGAAACACCATATATTTT.

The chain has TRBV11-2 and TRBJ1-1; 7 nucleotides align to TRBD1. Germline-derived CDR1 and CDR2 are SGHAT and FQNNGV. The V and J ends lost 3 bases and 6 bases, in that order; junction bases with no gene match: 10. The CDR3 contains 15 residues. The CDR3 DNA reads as TGTGCCAGCAGCTTCTCGGGGGGACAGTTGGCTGAAGCTTTCTTT. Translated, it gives CASSFSGGQLAEAFF.

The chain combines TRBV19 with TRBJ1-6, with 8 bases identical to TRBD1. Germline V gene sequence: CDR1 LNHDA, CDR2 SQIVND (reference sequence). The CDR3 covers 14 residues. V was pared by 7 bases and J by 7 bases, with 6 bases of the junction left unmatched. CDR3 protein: CASTSDRENSPLHF. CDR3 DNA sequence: TGTGCCAGTACCTCGGACAGGGAGAATTCACCCCTCCACTTT.

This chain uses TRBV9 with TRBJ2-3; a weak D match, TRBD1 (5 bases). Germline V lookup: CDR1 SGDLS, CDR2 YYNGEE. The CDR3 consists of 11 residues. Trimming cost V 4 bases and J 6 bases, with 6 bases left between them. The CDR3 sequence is CASSRQDTQYF. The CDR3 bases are TGTGCCAGCAGCCGACAGGATACGCAGTATTTT.

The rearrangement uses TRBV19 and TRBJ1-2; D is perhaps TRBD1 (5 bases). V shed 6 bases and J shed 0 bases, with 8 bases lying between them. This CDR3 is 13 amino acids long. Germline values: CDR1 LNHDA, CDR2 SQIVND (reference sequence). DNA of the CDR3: TGTGCCAGTAGGGAACAGGCTAACTATGGCTACACCTTC. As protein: CASREQANYGYTF.

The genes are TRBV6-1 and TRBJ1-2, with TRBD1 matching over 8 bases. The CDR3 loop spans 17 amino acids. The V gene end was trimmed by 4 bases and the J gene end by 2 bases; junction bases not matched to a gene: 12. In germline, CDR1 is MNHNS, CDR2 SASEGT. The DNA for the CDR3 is TGTGCCAGCAGTGGGAAACGGACAGGGCAAAGGAACTATGGCTACACCTTC. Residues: CASSGKRTGQRNYGYTF.

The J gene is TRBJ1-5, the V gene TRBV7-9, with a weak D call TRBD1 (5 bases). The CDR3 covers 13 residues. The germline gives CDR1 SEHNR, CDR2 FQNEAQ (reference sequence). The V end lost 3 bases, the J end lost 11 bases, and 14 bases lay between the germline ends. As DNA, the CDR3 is TGTGCCAGCAGCTTTGGAGGTTCCAGGGCCCAGCATTTT. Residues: CASSFGGSRAQHF.

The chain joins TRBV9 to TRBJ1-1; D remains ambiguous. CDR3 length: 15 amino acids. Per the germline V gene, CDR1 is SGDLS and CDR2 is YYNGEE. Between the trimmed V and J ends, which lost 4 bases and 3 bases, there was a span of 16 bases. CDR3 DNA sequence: TGTGCCAGCAGCCCCCGGGTACGGGGTGACACTGAAGCTTTCTTT. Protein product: CASSPRVRGDTEAFF. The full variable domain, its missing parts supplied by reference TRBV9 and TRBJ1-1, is DSGVTQTPKHLITATGQRVTLRCSPRSGDLSVYWYQQSLDQGLQFLIQYYNGEERAKGNILERFSAQQFPDLHSELNLSSLELGDSALYFCASSPRVRGDTEAFFGQGTRLTVV.

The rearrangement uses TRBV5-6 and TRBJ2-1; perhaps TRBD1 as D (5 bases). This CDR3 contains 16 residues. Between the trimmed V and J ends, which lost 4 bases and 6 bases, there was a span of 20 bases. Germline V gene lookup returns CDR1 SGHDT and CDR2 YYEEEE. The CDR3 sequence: CASSPSDRQLINEQFF. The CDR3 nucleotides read TGTGCCAGCAGCCCTTCCGACAGACAGTTGATCAATGAGCAGTTCTTC.